The entry below gives a single T cell receptor (beta chain) sequence along with its context. Its cognate antigen has yet to be identified. Qualities for individual bases were not recorded, and no much larger clone is one base off. CDR1 and CDR2 were assigned from the germline V gene as SGHTA and FQGTGA. V is cut by 5 bases and J by 0 bases, and the space between the germline ends is 13 bases. The CDR3 measures 15 amino acids from cysteine to phenylalanine. Kept here is only the CDR3 DNA, which spans 45 bases and is read in frame from base 1. This sample was taken from a study of T cell responses to AZD1222 COVID-19 vaccine (dated by TCRdb to the early 2020s). Looking at the study overall: AZD1222 recipients with second doses at about 4 weeks or about 12 weeks were pooled, because spike-specific TCR depth and breadth did not differ between schedules. A total of approximately 250 trial participants underwent TCR sequencing, of whom approximately 200 had received two doses of AZD1222 and some 26 had received two doses of the MenACWY control vaccine. Trial participants were enrolled by age into subgroups of 18-55, 56-69 and 70-plus years, and around 150, 29 and 61 TCR-sequenced participants, respectively, were included in these subgroups.

Points the paper makes about the study in general: No day 14 peak-response samples were available, so repertoires were characterized only after the peak T cell response. Participants were mostly white British and included more females than males, and it was suggested by the authors that clonal diversity may have been underestimated. Only 5 to 7 AZD1222 recipients were SARS-CoV-2 seropositive at baseline, limiting conclusions about previously exposed vaccinees. A significant rise in spike-specific TCR breadth and depth was observed after two AZD1222 doses relative to day 0 and relative to MenACWY recipients. Nearly half of unique spike-specific TCRs reportedly recognized epitopes outside regions mutated in the B.1.351 and B.1.1.7 variants. The vaccine-associated CD4 TCRs covered the entire spike protein, and the dominant responses fell in regions 160-218 and 743-854. The 56-69-year group was small, and its depth increase did not reach significance, likely because of low power.

The CDR3 regions of human TCRbeta chains were subjected to immunosequencing. The paper's data handling went like this. Repertoire TCRs were matched against a reference library of SARS-CoV-2-specific TCRs generated with the MIRA antigen-specificity platform. Breadth meant the fraction of unique TCRs that were SARS-CoV-2-associated, whereas depth meant the fraction of total T cells that were SARS-CoV-2-associated. Using the MIRA data, each spike-specific TCR was mapped to the spike region that the TCR reacts to and placed in a CD4 or CD8 class. Log10-transformed breadth and depth values were compared by one-way ANOVA with Sidak's multiple comparisons tests. TCRdb carries this immuneACCESS record with in-frame sequences only. Its versions omit some clonotypes, under half of them owing to an unresolved V gene in the studies checked, with the rest unexplained. The DNA was the basis for D and trimming; V, J and clone size are from that table. The sample yields about 190,000 clones; approximately 90% were counted once. Over 0.85% of the sample is taken by the ten largest.

The time point label on this specimen signifies: baseline before first vaccination. The vaccinee samples were drawn from two UK trials, COV001 and COV002, one of which was a single-blind randomized controlled phase 2/3 trial testing AZD1222 (ChAdOx1 nCoV-19) in healthy adults. For TCRbeta chain sequencing, PBMC samples from trial participants were taken at day 0 and at day 28 after the second dose. This receptor was identified in an adult in good health. The source was peripheral blood, collected on day 0 of AZD1222 vaccination. The rearranged chain carries TRBV7-3 and TRBJ1-2, with the D gene call left open. The bases read TGTGCCAGCAGCACCCGGGATCCCACTAACTATGGCTACACCTTC. Its protein reads: CASSTRDPTNYGYTF.